This TCR beta chain was recovered during a study of shared clonotypes between healthy human individuals. Study results and limitations: Unshared clonotypes carried lower generation probabilities than those common to all four donors.

Replicate PCRs run on sorted subsets employed 200 ng DNA, tens of thousands of T cell genomes. Measured with immunoSEQ multiplex PCR; TCRdb has only the in-frame clones, and not every one. The sample holds fewer than 1.6 million clones, about 98.5% seen once. The CDR3 consists of 15 residues. V gave up 7 bases and J gave up 1 base; unmatched junction bases: 9. Germline V gene data show CDR1 as SQVTM and CDR2 as ANQGSEA. About this clone itself: Its antigen is unknown.

This sequence was found in a man between 25 and 39 years old in good health. What was sequenced was naive CD4+ T cells sorted from blood. Sample subset: CD45RA+ positively selected. The chain links TRBV29-1 to TRBJ2-3; 9 bases match TRBD2. This CDR3 reads CSANILAGRTDTQYF. DNA for the CDR3: TGCAGCGCCAACATACTAGCGGGCCGCACAGATACGCAGTATTTT.